This is a list of T cell receptor beta chains from one sample in a study of T-cell memory formation after mild COVID-19. One entry per CDR3 protein, called by TCRdb with MiXCR from the 5' RACE reads. The table has roughly 42,000 distinct CDR3 sequences, more than 7% seen once. The sequenced sample consisted of PBMCs or a T cell subset sorted from them (not recorded which). The receptors derive from a man aged 18 to 30 who had mild COVID-19 (a few samples of this study predate the infection). Cell type and time point are not known. CDR3s include the opening cysteine and the closing phenylalanine or tryptophan. D genes are given only for firm matches. For some rows the clone size is stated as once, few or many, or as a class when expanded; others skip it.

d_call clone_size j_call v_call cdr3_aa cdr3_nt
TRBD1 NA TRBJ2-2 TRBV7-9 CASSWTGVTGELFF TGTGCCAGCAGCTGGACAGGGGTCACCGGGGAGCTGTTTTTT
NA few TRBJ2-6 TRBV12-3/TRBV12-4 CASRRSAGANVLTF TGTGCCAGCCGGAGGTCGGCTGGGGCCAACGTCCTGACTTTC
NA few TRBJ1-5 TRBV7-8 CASRTSGQPQHF TGTGCCAGCAGGACCTCTGGCCAGCCCCAGCATTTT
NA NA TRBJ2-3 TRBV6-5 CASSYSFRSDTQYF TGTGCCAGCAGTTACTCGTTCCGGTCGGATACGCAGTATTTT
NA NA TRBJ2-6 TRBV2 CAIGSGANVLTF TGTGCCATCGGATCTGGGGCCAACGTCCTGACTTTC
NA few TRBJ2-7 TRBV11-2 CASAWRSSYEQYF TGTGCCAGCGCCTGGAGAAGCTCCTACGAGCAGTACTTC
TRBD2 NA TRBJ2-5 TRBV7-2 CASSPGGERETQYF TGTGCCAGCAGCCCGGGGGGGGAGCGGGAGACCCAGTACTTC
NA many TRBJ2-5 TRBV5-1 CASSLQGNQETQYF TGCGCCAGCAGCTTGCAGGGAAACCAAGAGACCCAGTACTTC
TRBD2 NA TRBJ2-4 TRBV6-2/TRBV6-3 CASRNPGLAGPRAKNIQYF TGTGCCAGCAGGAACCCGGGACTAGCGGGGCCTCGGGCCAAAAACATTCAGTACTTC
TRBD2 NA TRBJ2-3 TRBV7-2 CASRRAGGLSTDTQYF TGTGCCAGCAGACGAGCGGGGGGGCTAAGCACAGATACGCAGTATTTT
NA NA TRBJ1-2 TRBV7-6 CASSLGTSSHYGYTF TGTGCCAGCAGCTTAGGGACTTCATCACACTATGGCTACACCTTC
NA NA TRBJ1-5 TRBV25-1 CASSAAANQPQHF TGTGCCAGCAGTGCGGCAGCCAATCAGCCCCAGCATTTT
TRBD1 few TRBJ1-1 TRBV6-5 CASSRDRGSAEAFF TGTGCCAGCAGTCGGGACAGGGGGTCGGCTGAAGCTTTCTTT
NA NA TRBJ2-1 TRBV9 CASSVRQDHLNEQFF TGTGCCAGCAGCGTGCGGCAGGATCATCTCAATGAGCAGTTCTTC
NA NA TRBJ1-5 TRBV15 CATSRDRAERPQHF TGTGCCACCAGCAGAGACAGGGCCGAGAGGCCCCAGCATTTT
TRBD2 few TRBJ2-1 TRBV4-1 CASSQGRSAGEVYNEQFF TGCGCCAGCAGCCAAGGACGATCAGCGGGGGAGGTTTACAATGAGCAGTTCTTC
NA many TRBJ2-3 TRBV27 CASSLLGGTSTDTQYF TGTGCCAGCAGTTTACTAGGCGGAACTAGCACAGATACGCAGTATTTT
NA few TRBJ2-7 TRBV5-1 CASSLVAYEQYF TGCGCCAGCAGCTTGGTGGCCTACGAGCAGTACTTC
NA many TRBJ2-3 TRBV4-1 CASSQEGAPSTDTQYF TGCGCCAGCAGCCAAGAAGGGGCTCCTAGCACAGATACGCAGTATTTT
NA few TRBJ2-3 TRBV7-2 CASSYQGFRTADTQYF TGTGCCAGCAGCTACCAGGGCTTCCGAACGGCAGATACGCAGTATTTT
TRBD1 NA TRBJ1-2 TRBV6-1 CASTRGRLGYGYTF TGTGCCAGCACCAGGGGGCGCCTGGGCTATGGCTACACCTTC
TRBD1 NA TRBJ1-2 TRBV12-3/TRBV12-4 CASSLLPVRQGGYGYTF TGTGCCAGCAGTTTACTACCCGTCCGACAGGGTGGATATGGCTACACCTTC
TRBD2 few TRBJ2-2 TRBV7-8 CASTGTTNTGELFF TGTGCCAGCACCGGGACTACGAACACCGGGGAGCTGTTTTTT
NA NA TRBJ2-7 TRBV11-2 CASSFYSEQYF TGTGCCAGCAGCTTTTACAGCGAGCAGTACTTC
TRBD2 many TRBJ2-5 TRBV5-1 CASSLAPSGGSETQYF TGCGCCAGCAGCTTGGCTCCTAGCGGGGGTTCGGAGACCCAGTACTTC
TRBD1 few TRBJ1-1 TRBV5-1 CASSSTRGTGGRENTEAFF TGCGCCAGCAGCTCGACCCGGGGGACAGGGGGCCGCGAGAACACTGAAGCTTTCTTT
TRBD1 few TRBJ1-6 TRBV5-4 CASSLTGALLSPLHF TGTGCCAGCAGCCTGACAGGGGCTCTTCTGTCACCCCTCCACTTT
NA NA TRBJ2-1 TRBV6-5 CASRAVGYNEQFF TGTGCCAGCAGGGCGGTGGGGTACAATGAGCAGTTCTTC
NA few TRBJ2-5 TRBV5-1 CASSLESGARETQYF TGCGCCAGCAGCTTGGAGTCCGGGGCCCGAGAGACCCAGTACTTC
NA NA TRBJ2-5 TRBV9 CASSGALRPAGEETQYF TGTGCCAGCAGCGGAGCCCTCCGCCCCGCGGGTGAAGAGACCCAGTACTTC
NA many TRBJ2-1 TRBV20-1 CSARSFGLEQFF TGCAGTGCTAGATCGTTCGGTCTGGAGCAGTTCTTC
TRBD1 few TRBJ2-2 TRBV9 CASSIRDRVNTGELFF TGTGCCAGCAGCATCCGGGACAGGGTGAACACCGGGGAGCTGTTTTTT